This T cell receptor (beta chain) appears in the sequencing data of a study of human T cells and chemical hapten exposure. Documented time point: patch test 1, 2 weeks after DPC sensitization. Regarding treatment: therapeutic diphenylcyclopropenone sensitization with weekly scalp DPC. In TCRdb, the RACE reads were re-called with MiXCR into one record per CDR3 protein. Altogether around 340,000 distinct CDR3 sequences are present, 6% to 8.5% being singletons, with the ten largest covering roughly 8%. CDR1 is LNHDA and CDR2 is SQIVND in the germline V gene (reference sequence). This CDR3 spans 15 amino acids. The V end lost 5 bases, the J end lost 0 bases, and 10 bases lay between the germline ends.

This clonotype was obtained from a woman aged 18-29 years with alopecia areata. Some clones in this sample may be carry-over from other donors' samples. The chain uses TRBV19 and TRBJ2-2; no reliable D call. The sample here was whole blood, taken in connection with sensitization to the hapten diphenylcyclopropenone (DPC). The CDR3 loop reads CASSVKGANTGELFF. The CDR3 DNA follows: TGTGCCAGTAGTGTGAAGGGCGCGAACACCGGGGAGCTGTTTTTT.